The sequence of this TCR beta chain was determined in a study of regulatory T cells in long-lasting Graves disease. About the study: Persistence in Graves' disease denoted antithyroid drug use beyond 5 years alongside positive TSH receptor antibodies. Whole-study results and caveats: Graves' patients with persistent disease showed TCR diversity lower than patients newly diagnosed. Accuracy could have been hurt by small sample size.

The sample's time point: persistent/refractory GD, antithyroid drugs over 5 years with positive TRAb. There was RNA extracted from PBMCs, and the TCR library was made from it. In building TCR beta libraries, iRepertoire HTBI primers were used together with Arm-PCR of CDR3 regions. From the multiplex PCR reads, TCRdb called clonotypes with MiXCR, one entry per CDR3 protein. Of some 470,000 distinct CDR3 sequences detected, about 22% appear once; the ten largest clones hold 6.5% to 9%. There are 16 residues in the CDR3. Germline V gene lookup returns CDR1 MNHNS and CDR2 SASEGT. V was clipped by 7 bases and J by 5 bases, with 23 bases between them. This clonotype came up once. Antigen unknown.

The sequencing here drew on peripheral blood mononuclear cells (PBMCs), taken when the disease was refractory, from a patient treated with antithyroid drugs. This receptor was identified in a female donor with Graves disease. The rearrangement links TRBV6-1 to TRBJ1-2, with D possibly TRBD1 on 5 matching bases. CDR3 in DNA: TGTGCCAGCAAATCCCCGGGCCCGGGACTTTCTTATGGCTACACCTTC. As protein: CASKSPGPGLSYGYTF.